These 20 T cell receptor beta chains came from one sample sequenced in a study of T cell clones after liver transplantation. Generated by immunoSEQ multiplex PCR, the TCRdb table keeps only in-frame clones and is missing some. The sample lists tens of thousands of clones, 75% to 85% seen once, with approximately 0.73% in the top ten. Sequences were derived from CD4+ T cells from blood, sampled 12 months after liver transplant. The receptors derive from a human patient who received a liver transplant. Some of the T cells may derive from the graft donor.

The rearrangement links TRBV27 to TRBJ1-2; 8 bases align to TRBD1. After removal of 3 bases from V and 4 bases from J, the junction contained 10 bases not matched to a gene. Germline assignment: CDR1 MNHEY and CDR2 SMNVEV (reference sequence). The CDR3 length is 16 residues. The CDR3 loop reads CASSFVGRGRGYGYTF. The CDR3 region has the DNA TGTGCCAGCAGTTTCGTTGGCAGGGGGCGCGGCTATGGCTACACCTTC.

The chain has TRBV18 and TRBJ1-4, with D tentatively TRBD1 (5 bases). V was trimmed by 6 bases and J by 4 bases, leaving 15 bases between them. The CDR3 length is 15 residues. CDR1 is KGHSH and CDR2 is LQKENI in the germline V gene. The chain's CDR3 is CASSRGAGLNEKLFF. CDR3 nucleotides: TGTGCCAGCTCTAGAGGTGCAGGGCTTAATGAAAAACTGTTTTTT.

The V and J genes are TRBV11-2 and TRBJ2-1, with 11 bases that match TRBD2. In germline, CDR1 is SGHAT, CDR2 FQNNGV. Trimming removed 4 bases from V and 4 bases from J; junction bases left unmatched: 9. The CDR3 has 17 amino acids. The chain's CDR3 is CASSSGTSGHLYNEQFF. CDR3 in DNA: TGTGCCAGCAGCTCGGGGACTAGCGGCCATTTGTACAATGAGCAGTTCTTC.

The chain uses TRBV7-8 and TRBJ2-2; 11 bases are a match to TRBD2. Trimming took 5 bases from V and 2 from J; bases not matched to a gene: 7. In germline, CDR1 is SGHVS, CDR2 FQNEAQ. CDR3 length: 17 residues. CDR3 in amino acids: CASSRLAGLSNTGELFF. CDR3 DNA: TGTGCCAGCAGCCGACTAGCGGGATTGTCAAACACCGGGGAGCTGTTTTTT.

This clone has only a few counts. This chain connects TRBV7-2 to TRBJ1-2; D is perhaps TRBD1 (5 bases). This CDR3 comprises 16 residues. Trimming shortened V by 3 bases and J by 7 bases, and 21 bases separated the two germline ends. Looked up from germline, CDR1 is SGHTA and CDR2 is FQGNSA. The CDR3 loop reads CASSFSPGSGTGGYTF. The CDR3, as DNA: TGTGCCAGCAGCTTCTCCCCGGGGTCCGGGACCGGTGGCTACACCTTC. Using reference TRBV7-2 and TRBJ1-2 for the parts outside the CDR3, the full variable domain is GAGVSQSPSNKVTEKGKDVELRCDPISGHTALYWYRQSLGQGLEFLIYFQGNSAPDKSGLPSDRFSAERTGGSVSTLTIQRTQQEDSAVYLCASSFSPGSGTGGYTFGSGTRLTVV.

The chain links TRBV23-1 to TRBJ2-7; TRBD1 agrees at 11 bases. TRBV23-1 is sorted into the ORF group, with uncertain function. The CDR3 covers 17 residues. With 7 bases clipped from V and 5 bases from J, the junction kept 16 bases outside the gene matches. Here the CDR3 DNA reads TGCGCCAGCACTCATAGCTTCCTGGGACAGGGGGTACACGAGCAGTACTTC. Translating gives CASTHSFLGQGVHEQYF.

This chain joins TRBV11-1 and TRBJ1-1, with 8 bases that match TRBD1. V trimming: 9 bases; J trimming: 2 bases; junction bases outside the gene matches: 8. Germline V gene data show CDR1 as SGHAT and CDR2 as FQDESV (reference sequence). This CDR3 is built from 14 residues. CDR3 nucleotides: TGTGCCAGTTTAAACAGGGGGATCAACACTGAAGCTTTCTTT. It encodes CASLNRGINTEAFF.

This clone was recorded only once. The J gene is TRBJ2-7, the V gene TRBV28; weak D call: TRBD2 (6 bases). The ends were cut back, 6 bases at V and 9 bases at J, with 12 bases in the middle. The CDR3 has 11 residues. Germline lookup yields CDR1 MDHEN and CDR2 SYDVKM. CDR3 sequence: CASSAVGGQYF. The DNA for the CDR3 is TGTGCCAGCAGCGCCGTGGGGGGGCAGTACTTC.

The V call is TRBV5-1, the J call TRBJ2-7; D is undetermined. Germline V lookup: CDR1 SGHRS, CDR2 YFSETQ. Between the trimmed V and J ends, which lost 4 bases and 0 bases, there was a span of 5 bases. CDR3 length: 12 amino acids. The CDR3 DNA is TGCGCCAGCAGCGTACCCTCCTACGAGCAGTACTTC. The encoded protein is CASSVPSYEQYF.

The chain recombines TRBV7-6 with TRBJ1-1; no firm D call. The CDR3 is made up of 13 amino acids. Trimming took 5 bases from V and 1 from J, leaving 8 bases between them. The germline CDR1 and CDR2 sequences are SGHVS and FNYEAQ. The CDR3, as DNA: TGTGCCAGCAGCCCCCGACAGAACACTGAAGCTTTCTTT. This codes for CASSPRQNTEAFF.

J is TRBJ2-7 and V is TRBV7-2; D is possibly TRBD2 (5 bases). Trimming shortened V by 3 bases and J by 7 bases, and 13 bases separated the two germline ends. The CDR3 contains 13 residues. The germline V gene encodes CDR1 SGHTA and CDR2 FQGNSA. The CDR3 reads CASSFYLGGEQYF. CDR3 in DNA: TGTGCCAGCAGCTTCTATCTTGGCGGGGAGCAGTACTTC.

The rearrangement joins TRBV28 to TRBJ1-1, with D uncertain. The CDR3 is made up of 13 amino acids. Looked up from germline, CDR1 is MDHEN and CDR2 is SYDVKM. Trimming pared 7 bases from V and 7 bases from J, leaving 16 bases between. This CDR3 is CASNPRWMGEAFF. In nucleotides, the CDR3 is TGTGCCAGCAACCCCCGGTGGATGGGTGAAGCTTTCTTT.

This clone came up once. This chain joins TRBV14 and TRBJ1-1; no clear D gene. V lost 0 bases, J lost 4 bases, and 15 bases lay in between. This CDR3 is 16 amino acids long. Germline loops: CDR1 SGHDN, CDR2 FVKESK. The CDR3 loop reads CASSQERATAATEAFF. CDR3 sequence (DNA): TGTGCCAGCAGCCAAGAACGGGCGACTGCAGCCACTGAAGCTTTCTTT.

This sequence joins TRBV7-2 and TRBJ1-1; 7 bases fit TRBD1. Germline V CDR1 and CDR2: SGHTA, FQGNSA. The V gene end was trimmed by 1 base and the J gene end by 4 bases; junction bases not matched to a gene: 6. The CDR3 is 15 amino acids. CDR3 in DNA: TGTGCCAGCAGCTTAGTGGCAGGGGGATCCACTGAAGCTTTCTTT. It encodes CASSLVAGGSTEAFF.

The J gene is TRBJ1-3, the V gene TRBV4-3, with 8 nucleotides matching TRBD1. The CDR3 covers 17 residues. V lost 4 bases, J lost 3 bases, and 11 bases stayed unmatched. Germline values: CDR1 LGHNA, CDR2 YSLEER. The CDR3 loop reads CASSRHLQGAGGNTIYF. The CDR3, as DNA: TGCGCCAGCAGCCGTCATCTTCAGGGGGCCGGTGGAAACACCATATATTTT.

Points on this clone: One end of the junction does not line up with germline, which may come from a read error. The genes are TRBV5-1 and TRBJ2-3, with TRBD1 identical over 9 bases. This CDR3 spans 13 amino acids. Germline CDR1 is SGHRS and CDR2 is YFSETQ. CDR3 in DNA: TGCGCCAGCAGCTTGGACCCCGGGACAGGGTCCTTTTTT. Protein sequence: CASSLDPGTGSFF.

This sequence joins TRBV4-1 and TRBJ2-7; D gene unclear. This CDR3 is 13 amino acids long. The V gene lost 4 bases and the J gene lost 2 bases, with 9 bases spanning the gap. The germline CDR1 and CDR2 sequences are MGHRA and YSYEKL. The CDR3 loop is CASSREPAYEQYF. The CDR3 bases are TGCGCCAGCAGCCGGGAACCAGCCTACGAGCAGTACTTC.

The chain carries TRBV19 and TRBJ1-5; perhaps TRBD1 as D (5 bases). In germline, CDR1 is LNHDA, CDR2 SQIVND (reference sequence). Trimming took off 5 bases at V and 2 bases at J, with 7 bases between the two ends. The CDR3 has 13 residues. CDR3 sequence: CASSPGRNQPQHF. The CDR3 DNA reads as TGTGCCAGTAGTCCGGGACGCAATCAGCCCCAGCATTTT.

For this clone: Compared with germline, one end of the junction differs, possibly owing to a read error. The chain uses TRBV5-6 and TRBJ2-5, with 9 bases aligning to TRBD1. CDR3 length: 15 amino acids. The germline V gene encodes CDR1 SGHDT and CDR2 YYEEEE. In DNA form, the CDR3 reads TGTGCCAGCAGTTTGGGGGACAGGGAGTGGGAGACCCAGTACTTC. It translates to CASSLGDREWETQYF.

The chain joins TRBV7-8 to TRBJ1-4; no reliable D call. Trimming stripped 0 bases from V and 5 bases from J, with 7 bases between. The V gene's germline CDR1 is SGHVS and CDR2 FQNEAQ. This CDR3 has 14 residues. The CDR3 DNA is TGTGCCAGCAGCTTAGCTAGAACCAATGAAAAACTGTTTTTT. Its translation is CASSLARTNEKLFF.